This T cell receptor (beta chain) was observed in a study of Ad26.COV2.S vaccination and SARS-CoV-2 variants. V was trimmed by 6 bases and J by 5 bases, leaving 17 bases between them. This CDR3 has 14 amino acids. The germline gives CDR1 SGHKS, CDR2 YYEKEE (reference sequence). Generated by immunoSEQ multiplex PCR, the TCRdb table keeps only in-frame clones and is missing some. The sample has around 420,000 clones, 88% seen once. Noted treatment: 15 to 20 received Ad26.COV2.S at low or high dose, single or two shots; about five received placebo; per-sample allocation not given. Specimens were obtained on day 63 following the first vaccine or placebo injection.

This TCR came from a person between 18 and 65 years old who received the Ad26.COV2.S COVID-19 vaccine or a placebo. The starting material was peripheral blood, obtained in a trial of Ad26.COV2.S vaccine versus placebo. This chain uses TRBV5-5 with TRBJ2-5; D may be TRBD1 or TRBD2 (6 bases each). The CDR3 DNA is TGTGCCAGCATACTCTTGGGGGGCGTGGAGACCCAGTACTTC. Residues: CASILLGGVETQYF.